One and the same sample provided the 18 T cell receptor beta chains below, sequenced in a study of blood T cell repertoires in COVID-19. The assay was immunoSEQ multiplex PCR, and TCRdb's table has in-frame clones only and misses some. This sample carries about 170,000 clones, about 80% of them seen once, and the ten largest clones take approximately 12%. Specimen: PBMCs or T cells enriched from blood (not recorded which). All receptors derive from a man aged 45-65 years who had recovered from COVID-19.

The chain employs TRBV11-3 and TRBJ1-1; 12 bases agree with TRBD1. This CDR3 has 16 amino acids. The trim removed 3 bases at V and 5 bases at J, leaving 7 bases unmatched. In germline, CDR1 is SGHNT, CDR2 YENEEA. The CDR3 DNA is TGTGCCAGCAGCTTGGGACAGGGGGCGGGTCGAACTGAAGCTTTCTTT. Its translation is CASSLGQGAGRTEAFF.

This clone was seen once. The V gene is TRBV7-9, the J gene TRBJ2-1; the D gene is possibly TRBD1 (5 bases). The germline V gene encodes CDR1 SEHNR and CDR2 FQNEAQ (reference sequence). V was cut by 6 bases and J by 0 bases, with 15 bases left in between. The CDR3 has 16 residues. This chain's CDR3 is CASSRKGQASYNEQFF. The CDR3 nucleotides are TGTGCCAGCAGTCGAAAGGGGCAGGCCTCCTACAATGAGCAGTTCTTC.

V is TRBV6-5 and J is TRBJ2-7, with 8 bases identical to TRBD1. V trimming: 5 bases; J trimming: 4 bases; junction bases outside the gene matches: 7. This CDR3 spans 14 amino acids. Germline values: CDR1 MNHEY, CDR2 SVGAGI. The CDR3 DNA reads as TGTGCCAGCAGTCATAGCCAGGGGGCGTACGAGCAGTACTTC. It codes for CASSHSQGAYEQYF.

The V and J genes are TRBV19 and TRBJ1-5; possibly TRBD1 for D (6 bases). V was trimmed by 1 base and J by 4 bases, leaving 11 bases between them. Germline V lookup: CDR1 LNHDA, CDR2 SQIVND (reference sequence). This CDR3 region has 15 residues. CDR3 sequence: CASSIGQVRNQPQHF. CDR3 in DNA: TGTGCCAGTAGTATAGGACAGGTCCGAAATCAGCCCCAGCATTTT.

The gene calls are TRBV4-1 and TRBJ2-3; the match to TRBD2 covers 8 bases. Germline V CDR1 and CDR2: MGHRA, YSYEKL. The CDR3 runs 17 residues. V was pared by 0 bases and J by 6 bases, with 11 bases of the junction left unmatched. The CDR3 here is CASSQETHGGASDTQYF. The CDR3 nucleotides are TGCGCCAGCAGCCAAGAAACGCACGGGGGGGCCTCGGATACGCAGTATTTT.

CDR3 sequence (DNA): TGCGCCAGCAGCCAACAGGGTAGTCAGCCCCAGCATTTT. The encoded protein is CASSQQGSQPQHF. This chain links TRBV4-1 with TRBJ1-5, with D possibly TRBD1 on 5 matching bases. The V and J ends lost 2 bases and 6 bases respectively, with 8 bases between them. CDR1 is MGHRA, CDR2 YSYEKL, per germline. CDR3 length equals 13 residues.

The chain is built from TRBV3-1 (or the pseudogene TRBV3-2) and TRBJ2-7, with 8 bases that match TRBD2. CDR1 is LGHDT and CDR2 is YNNKEL in the germline V gene (reference sequence). Trimming at V came to 3 bases and at J to 6 bases, leaving 7 bases not matched to a gene. This CDR3 region has 14 residues. The CDR3 loop is CASSHGTSTREQYF. CDR3 in DNA: TGTGCCAGCAGCCACGGGACTAGTACGCGCGAGCAGTACTTC.

This clone was picked up one time. The genes are TRBV7-3 and TRBJ1-1, with 7 bases fitting TRBD1. Losses at the gene ends were 0 bases for V and 5 bases for J; bases not matched to a gene: 12. Germline V gene data show CDR1 as SGHTA and CDR2 as FQGTGA. This CDR3 has 17 residues. In nucleotides, the CDR3 is TGTGCCAGCAGCTTAACGGGTATTGGAGGGGGCAAGACTGAAGCTTTCTTT. Residues: CASSLTGIGGGKTEAFF.

The sample holds a few counts of this clone. The chain recombines TRBV27 with TRBJ1-5; no clear D. The CDR3 covers 12 residues. The V gene lost 3 bases and the J gene lost 4 bases, with 4 bases spanning the gap. Germline values: CDR1 MNHEY, CDR2 SMNVEV (reference sequence). CDR3 protein: CASSFRNQPQHF. CDR3 bases: TGTGCCAGCAGTTTCAGAAATCAGCCCCAGCATTTT.

The rearrangement uses TRBV27 and TRBJ1-1, with TRBD1 matching over 9 bases. The CDR3 runs to 15 residues. CDR1 and CDR2 from the germline V gene are MNHEY and SMNVEV (reference sequence). After removal of 3 bases from V and 1 base from J, the junction contained 3 bases not matched to a gene. The CDR3 bases are TGTGCCAGCAGTTTGACAGGGGGAGGGAACACTGAAGCTTTCTTT. Amino acid sequence: CASSLTGGGNTEAFF.

The chain is built from TRBV12-5 and TRBJ1-3; 10 bases are a match to TRBD1. The CDR3 is made up of 19 amino acids. Trimming at V came to 6 bases and at J to 0 bases, leaving 14 bases not matched to a gene. CDR1 and CDR2 from the germline V gene are LGHNT and FRNRAP. The CDR3 nucleotides read TGTGCTAGTGGGTCGCCCAGACAGGGGGCCCAGAGCTCTGGAAACACCATATATTTT. Encoded protein: CASGSPRQGAQSSGNTIYF.

The CDR3 loop reads CSASPRNEKLFF. The CDR3 DNA reads TGCAGTGCTAGTCCGCGAAATGAAAAACTGTTTTTT. The chain combines TRBV20-1 with TRBJ1-4; D is ambiguous. Germline V lookup: CDR1 DFQATT, CDR2 SNEGSKA (reference sequence). Between the trimmed V and J ends, which lost 3 bases and 5 bases, there was a span of 7 bases. CDR3 length: 12 residues.

The chain is built from TRBV10-3 and TRBJ2-3; TRBD2 aligns across 12 bases. Germline-derived CDR1 and CDR2 are ENHRY and SYGVKD. The CDR3 length is 16 residues. J lost 6 bases, V lost 7 bases, and 11 bases had no gene match. CDR3: CAIKGTSGRGADTQYF. The CDR3 bases are TGTGCCATCAAGGGGACTAGCGGGCGGGGTGCGGATACGCAGTATTTT.

The genes are TRBV3-1 (or the pseudogene TRBV3-2) and TRBJ1-1; 11 bases are a match to TRBD1. The V segment lost 6 bases and the J segment 3 bases; nucleotides outside the gene matches: 9. The CDR3 runs 16 residues. Germline CDR1 is LGHDT and CDR2 is YNNKEL (reference sequence). The CDR3 loop reads CASRRGQGARYTEAFF. CDR3 sequence (DNA): TGTGCCAGCAGAAGAGGACAGGGGGCGCGGTACACTGAAGCTTTCTTT.

The chain employs TRBV27 and TRBJ1-2; 8 nucleotides agree with TRBD1. Germline trimming cut 1 base from V and 0 bases from J; bases unmatched to any gene: 13. The germline V gene has CDR1 MNHEY and CDR2 SMNVEV (reference sequence). The CDR3 length is 19 residues. The CDR3 loop reads CASSLYPDRAPASNYGYTF. The CDR3, as DNA: TGTGCCAGCAGTTTATACCCGGACAGGGCCCCCGCATCTAACTATGGCTACACCTTC.

V gene TRBV7-2 combines with J gene TRBJ1-2, with D tentatively TRBD1 (6 bases). Germline CDR1 and CDR2: SGHTA and FQGNSA. V lost 1 base and J lost 2, with 11 bases in between. The CDR3 totals 15 residues. CDR3 in amino acids: CASSLVLQGNYGYTF. In DNA, the CDR3 is TGTGCCAGCAGCTTAGTTTTGCAGGGGAACTATGGCTACACCTTC. Full variable domain (missing parts from reference TRBV7-2 and TRBJ1-2): GAGVSQSPSNKVTEKGKDVELRCDPISGHTALYWYRQSLGQGLEFLIYFQGNSAPDKSGLPSDRFSAERTGGSVSTLTIQRTQQEDSAVYLCASSLVLQGNYGYTFGSGTRLTVV.

The chain has TRBV5-4 and TRBJ2-1; weak D call: TRBD1 (5 bases). The CDR3 contains 13 residues. Trimming shortened V by 3 bases and J by 5 bases, and 9 bases separated the two germline ends. Germline V gene data show CDR1 as SGHNT and CDR2 as YYREEE (reference sequence). The CDR3 here is CASSWQGHNEQFF. The CDR3 bases are TGTGCCAGCAGCTGGCAGGGCCACAATGAGCAGTTCTTC.

In this sample, this clone turned up a few times. The rearrangement joins TRBV10-1 to TRBJ2-7, with D tentatively TRBD1 (5 bases). V lost 3 bases and J 6 bases, leaving 6 bases between the germline ends. CDR3 length: 11 amino acids. The V gene's germline CDR1 is WNHNN and CDR2 SYGVQD (reference sequence). CDR3 protein: CASSDRGEQYF. The CDR3 nucleotides are TGCGCCAGCAGTGATAGGGGCGAGCAGTACTTC.